The entry below gives a single T cell receptor (beta chain) sequence along with its context. The CDR3 has 15 residues. Germline V gene data show CDR1 as SGDLS and CDR2 as YYNGEE. With 1 base clipped from V and 6 bases from J, the junction kept 8 bases outside the gene matches. The sample originates from a study of cytomegalovirus exposure and HLA in healthy donors. Donors in the study were healthy people who gave bone marrow. Both 60 Vbeta primers and 13 Jbeta primers went into the PCR. Assay: immunoSEQ multiplex PCR; the TCRdb copy retains only in-frame clones and omits some. The table has under 120,000 clones, 60% to 85% seen once.

The genes are TRBV9 and TRBJ1-1; 8 nucleotides line up with TRBD1. The sequenced sample consisted of PBMCs. This receptor was identified in a female donor in good health and CMV-seropositive. The CDR3, as DNA: TGTGCCAGCAGCGTAAACCAGGGGGCGATCGCTGAAGCTTTCTTT. Translated, it gives CASSVNQGAIAEAFF.